The clone carrying this T cell receptor beta chain was counted at least ten times. No antigen is known for it. Researchers made TCR cDNA using 5'RACE template switching, and this step added a universal primer site and UMIs. TCRdb ran MiXCR on the 5' RACE reads and lists one entry per CDR3 protein. The table includes approximately 300,000 distinct CDR3 sequences, around 10% detected once. These data belong to a study of T cells after yellow fever vaccination. Notes on the study in general: Abundant clonotypes from the bulk population could have been carried over as contaminants into FACS-sorted repertoires. Boosting was followed by the reappearance of most primary-vaccination clones (approximately 97% CD4, around 90% CD8).

The germline V gene has CDR1 SGHTA and CDR2 FQGTGA. The germline V and J ends were trimmed by 5 bases and 8 bases, with 16 bases remaining between them. This CDR3 is 14 amino acids long. The clonotype originates from a man aged 18 to 29 who received the YFV17D yellow fever vaccine. The chain uses TRBV7-3 and TRBJ2-1; the D call may be TRBD1 or TRBD2 (6 bases each). Material: CD4+ T cells sorted from PBMCs, obtained 45 days after the yellow fever booster vaccination. The CDR3 reads CASSLGGPGDEQFF. For the CDR3, the DNA is TGTGCCAGCAGCCTAGGGGGGCCTGGGGATGAGCAGTTCTTC.